These 30 T cell receptor beta chains were all obtained from the same sample, sequenced in a study of blood T cell repertoires in COVID-19. The protocol was immunoSEQ multiplex PCR, while the TCRdb copy is restricted to in-frame clones and leaves out a portion. The sample lists 150,000 to 200,000 clones, roughly 79% occurring once. The specimen was peripheral blood. Receptors were obtained from a woman in her 70s with acute or convalescent COVID-19.

This chain links TRBV7-9 with TRBJ2-1; 8 bases agree with TRBD2. Unmatched junction bases numbered 2, after V lost 4 bases and J lost 6 bases. The CDR3 spans 13 residues. Germline CDR1 reads SEHNR; CDR2 reads FQNEAQ (reference sequence). Here the CDR3 reads CASSYTSGNEQFF. The DNA of the CDR3 is TGTGCCAGCAGCTATACTAGCGGCAATGAGCAGTTCTTC.

The chain recombines TRBV18 with TRBJ2-1, with 7 bases lining up with TRBD2. This CDR3 spans 16 amino acids. Germline loops: CDR1 KGHSH, CDR2 LQKENI. The V segment lost 3 bases and the J segment 6 bases; nucleotides outside the gene matches: 11. CDR3 bases: TGTGCCAGCTCACCGAGCCGGGCGGGAGCTGGCAATGAGCAGTTCTTC. Amino acids: CASSPSRAGAGNEQFF.

The sample holds a few counts of this clone. This chain links TRBV5-1 with TRBJ2-5; the match to TRBD2 covers 9 bases. Per germline, CDR1 SGHRS and CDR2 YFSETQ. CDR3 length equals 16 residues. The trim removed 2 bases at V and 4 bases at J, leaving 9 bases unmatched. CDR3 DNA sequence: TGCGCCAGCAGCTTTGAAAGCGGCGGGAGGGGAGAGACCCAGTACTTC. Its translation: CASSFESGGRGETQYF. Filled out from reference TRBV5-1 and TRBJ2-5, the complete variable domain reads KAGVTQTPRYLIKTRGQQVTLSCSPISGHRSVSWYQQTPGQGLQFLFEYFSETQRNKGNFPGRFSGRQFSNSRSEMNVSTLELGDSALYLCASSFESGGRGETQYFGPGTRLLVL.

V usage is TRBV6-6 and J usage is TRBJ2-2, with TRBD2 as a possible D gene (6 bases). Germline V gene data show CDR1 as MNHNY and CDR2 as SVGAGI (reference sequence). There are 12 residues in the CDR3. Trimming removed 10 bases from V and 6 bases from J, with 12 bases in between. The chain's CDR3 is CATRRGSGELFF. The CDR3 DNA is TGTGCCACACGGCGGGGTTCCGGGGAGCTGTTTTTT.

The CDR3, as DNA: TGTGCCAGCAGTGAGGACACAGGGGCGGACTATGGCTACACCTTC. This encodes CASSEDTGADYGYTF. This chain connects TRBV25-1 to TRBJ1-2, with 7 bases matching TRBD1. CDR1 and CDR2 from the germline V gene are MGHDK and SYGVNS. The CDR3 length is 15 residues. V trimming: 3 bases; J trimming: 3 bases; junction bases outside the gene matches: 7.

The genes are TRBV5-4 and TRBJ2-5; the match to TRBD2 covers 8 bases. The CDR3 sequence is 15 residues long. V lost 1 base, J lost 1 base, and 3 bases stayed unmatched. The V gene's germline CDR1 is SGHNT and CDR2 YYREEE (reference sequence). The DNA of the CDR3 is TGTGCCAGCAGCTTGTCAGCGGGAGCCCAAGAGACCCAGTACTTC. It codes for CASSLSAGAQETQYF.

The CDR3 spells CASRSTGAERTNYGYTF. DNA for the CDR3: TGTGCCAGTAGGAGTACAGGGGCCGAGCGAACTAACTATGGCTACACCTTC. The chain employs TRBV19 and TRBJ1-2; 7 positions agree with TRBD1. Germline CDR1 is LNHDA and CDR2 is SQIVND (reference sequence). V shed 6 bases, J shed 0 bases, and the junction held 13 bases outside the gene matches. This CDR3 comprises 17 residues.

The chain is built from TRBV29-1 and TRBJ1-2, with 8 bases lining up with TRBD1. The germline V gene has CDR1 SQVTM and CDR2 ANQGSEA. This CDR3 has 12 residues. The ends lost 7 bases at V and 3 bases at J; junction bases unmatched: 4. In nucleotides, the CDR3 is TGCAGCGGGACAGGGTCTGACTATGGCTACACCTTC. It specifies CSGTGSDYGYTF.

V and J are TRBV18 and TRBJ1-2; 9 bases are a match to TRBD1. With 2 bases clipped from V and 3 bases from J, the junction kept 13 bases outside the gene matches. CDR3 length: 18 amino acids. CDR1 is KGHSH, CDR2 LQKENI, per germline. The CDR3 protein is CASSPTPIRTGVDYGYTF. The CDR3 nucleotides are TGTGCCAGCTCACCAACGCCGATACGGACAGGGGTGGACTATGGCTACACCTTC.

This clone occurred a few times. The chain joins TRBV19 to TRBJ1-5, with D maybe TRBD1 (6 bases). This CDR3 is built from 13 residues. V was clipped by 6 bases and J by 6 bases, with 12 bases between them. Germline loops: CDR1 LNHDA, CDR2 SQIVND (reference sequence). CDR3 nucleotide sequence: TGTGCCAGTAGCACAGGGTTTGGTCAGCCCCAGCATTTT. This sequence encodes CASSTGFGQPQHF.

The rearrangement joins TRBV19 to TRBJ1-5, with 7 bases aligning to TRBD1. The germline CDR1 and CDR2 sequences are LNHDA and SQIVND (reference sequence). The length of the CDR3 is 15 residues. V gave up 4 bases and J gave up 0 bases; unmatched junction bases: 3. CDR3 DNA: TGTGCCAGTAGTACCGGGACAGCTAGCAATCAGCCCCAGCATTTT. Translated, it gives CASSTGTASNQPQHF.

V usage is TRBV2 and J usage is TRBJ2-5; maybe TRBD2 (6 bases). The germline V gene encodes CDR1 SNHLY and CDR2 FYNNEI. There are 14 residues in the CDR3. V was clipped by 5 bases and J by 2 bases, with 12 bases between them. As DNA, the CDR3 is TGTGCCAGCAGTTCAACCGGGAGTCAAGAGACCCAGTACTTC. Translated: CASSSTGSQETQYF.

The CDR3 DNA is TGTGCCAGCAGCGTCGGGTACTACAATGAGCAGTTCTTC. It specifies CASSVGYYNEQFF. The rearrangement uses TRBV2 and TRBJ2-1; D call uncertain. V lost 6 bases, J lost 3 bases, and 9 bases lay in between. The CDR3 is 13 amino acids. From germline, CDR1 is SNHLY and CDR2 FYNNEI.

The chain joins TRBV5-1 to TRBJ2-6; D uncertain. This CDR3 is 18 amino acids long. V was clipped by 4 bases and J by 0 bases, with 17 bases between them. Germline CDR1 SGHRS, CDR2 YFSETQ. The CDR3 loop is CASSVGSNSYSGANVLTF. In DNA, the CDR3 is TGCGCCAGCAGCGTCGGGTCCAATTCTTACTCTGGGGCCAACGTCCTGACTTTC.

This clone was counted a single time. This chain connects TRBV30 to TRBJ2-2; D might be TRBD2 (5 bases). Trimming stripped 1 base from V and 1 base from J, with 7 bases between. Germline V gives CDR1 GTSNPN, CDR2 SVGIG (reference sequence). The CDR3 consists of 14 residues. CDR3 sequence reads: CAWSGSGNTGELFF. The DNA of the CDR3 is TGTGCCTGGAGTGGGAGCGGGAACACCGGGGAGCTGTTTTTT.

The rearrangement joins TRBV9 to TRBJ1-2, with D hard to call. Germline CDR1 reads SGDLS; CDR2 reads YYNGEE. The CDR3 covers 12 residues. Trimming took off 4 bases at V and 0 bases at J, with 4 bases between the two ends. In nucleotides, the CDR3 is TGTGCCAGCAGCCGAGCTAACTATGGCTACACCTTC. This encodes CASSRANYGYTF.

The chain carries TRBV29-1 and TRBJ2-1; TRBD2 aligns across 9 bases. This CDR3 spans 16 amino acids. Germline CDR1 SQVTM, CDR2 ANQGSEA. V was clipped by 2 bases and J by 3 bases; unmatched bases: 8. Here the CDR3 reads CSVELGSGRIYNEQFF. Here the CDR3 DNA reads TGCAGCGTTGAATTAGGGAGCGGGAGGATCTACAATGAGCAGTTCTTC.

This clone was recorded at least ten times. The V and J genes are TRBV5-5 and TRBJ2-7, with 11 positions matching TRBD1. Germline V CDR1 and CDR2: SGHKS, YYEKEE (reference sequence). This CDR3 spans 14 amino acids. V shed 3 bases and J 4 bases; nucleotides not matched to a gene: 3. The DNA for the CDR3 is TGTGCCAGCAGCTCCGGGACAGGGGGTTACGAGCAGTACTTC. It yields the protein CASSSGTGGYEQYF.

The J gene is TRBJ1-1, the V gene TRBV5-4, with 9 bases identical to TRBD1. V lost 4 bases, J lost 0 bases, and 10 bases stayed unmatched. Germline V gives CDR1 SGHNT, CDR2 YYREEE (reference sequence). The CDR3 is made up of 17 amino acids. The CDR3 coding sequence is TGTGCCAGCAGCCCTCGGACAGGGGACTTAATGAACACTGAAGCTTTCTTT. This encodes CASSPRTGDLMNTEAFF. The full variable domain, in which reference TRBV5-4 and TRBJ1-1 provide the parts outside the CDR3, is ETGVTQSPTHLIKTRGQQVTLRCSSQSGHNTVSWYQQALGQGPQFIFQYYREEENGRGNFPPRFSGLQFPNYSSELNVNALELDDSALYLCASSPRTGDLMNTEAFFGQGTRLTVV.

There are a few counts of this clone. The chain carries TRBV24-1 and TRBJ2-1; D is perhaps TRBD2 (5 bases). Germline values: CDR1 KGHDR, CDR2 SFDVKD. CDR3 length: 16 residues. Between the trimmed V and J ends, which lost 4 bases and 3 bases, there was a span of 15 bases. The CDR3: CATSDAAATNYNEQFF. The CDR3 DNA follows: TGTGCCACCAGTGACGCAGCGGCAACCAACTACAATGAGCAGTTCTTC.

This clone was seen just once. The chain uses TRBV19 and TRBJ2-5; D is ambiguous. This CDR3 contains 14 residues. The V gene's germline CDR1 is LNHDA and CDR2 SQIVND (reference sequence). With 4 bases removed from V and 2 bases from J, the gap between germline ends came to 11 bases. The CDR3 DNA is TGTGCCAGTAGTAGCGGCGATCTTCAAGAGACCCAGTACTTC. It encodes CASSSGDLQETQYF.

This chain uses TRBV5-5 with TRBJ2-2; 7 positions agree with TRBD1. With 0 bases clipped from V and 5 bases from J, the junction kept 16 bases outside the gene matches. This CDR3 has 19 residues. Germline V gives CDR1 SGHKS, CDR2 YYEKEE (reference sequence). CDR3 sequence (DNA): TGTGCCAGCAGCTTGGGCTGGGCAACAGGGGATTCGCGGACCGGGGAGCTGTTTTTT. This translates into CASSLGWATGDSRTGELFF. Based on the CDR3 plus reference TRBV5-5 and TRBJ2-2, the full variable domain is DAGVTQSPTHLIKTRGQQVTLRCSPISGHKSVSWYQQVLGQGPQFIFQYYEKEERGRGNFPDRFSARQFPNYSSELNVNALLLGDSALYLCASSLGWATGDSRTGELFFGEGSRLTVL.

The V call is TRBV29-1, the J call TRBJ2-5, with D perhaps TRBD2 (6 bases). The V and J ends lost 3 bases and 2 bases respectively, with 7 bases between them. Germline loops: CDR1 SQVTM, CDR2 ANQGSEA. The length of the CDR3 is 12 residues. CDR3 in DNA: TGCAGCGTTGAGGGGGGTCAAGAGACCCAGTACTTC. Translated, it gives CSVEGGQETQYF.

The V call is TRBV12-3 or TRBV12-4, the J call TRBJ2-1; no reliable D call. V was trimmed by 3 bases and J by 11 bases, leaving 11 bases between them. The CDR3 spans 12 residues. The CDR3 loop reads CASSFRGAQQFF. The DNA of the CDR3 is TGTGCCAGCAGTTTCCGCGGCGCCCAGCAGTTCTTC.

This clone has just one count. V and J are TRBV3-1 (or the pseudogene TRBV3-2) and TRBJ2-1; D is possibly TRBD2 (6 bases). Trimming removed 4 bases at V and 16 bases at J, with 23 bases between. The CDR3 consists of 14 residues. Germline V gene data show CDR1 as LGHDT and CDR2 as YNNKEL (reference sequence). The CDR3 loop is CASSPLVRDSRLFF. The CDR3 DNA reads TGTGCCAGCAGCCCACTCGTCCGGGACTCGCGGCTTTTCTTC.

In DNA form, the CDR3 reads TGTGCCAGCAGCGCCACCATCGGTCCCTCCTACGAGCAGTACTTC. This encodes CASSATIGPSYEQYF. This rearrangement joins TRBV9 to TRBJ2-7; D is unresolved. V shed 3 bases and J shed 0 bases, with 13 bases lying between them. This CDR3 spans 15 amino acids. Germline V gene sequence: CDR1 SGDLS, CDR2 YYNGEE.

The rearrangement joins TRBV5-1 to TRBJ1-2; 10 bases align to TRBD1. The CDR3 is made up of 14 amino acids. Per the germline V gene, CDR1 is SGHRS and CDR2 is YFSETQ. Trimming cost V 2 bases and J 5 bases; bases outside gene matches: 3. The CDR3 nucleotides are TGCGCCAGCAGCTTCACGGGACAGGGGTATGGCTACACCTTC. This gives the protein CASSFTGQGYGYTF. The variable domain in full, completed from reference TRBV5-1 and TRBJ1-2, reads KAGVTQTPRYLIKTRGQQVTLSCSPISGHRSVSWYQQTPGQGLQFLFEYFSETQRNKGNFPGRFSGRQFSNSRSEMNVSTLELGDSALYLCASSFTGQGYGYTFGSGTRLTVV.

The genes are TRBV4-2 and TRBJ2-7; maybe TRBD2 (7 bases). Germline assignment: CDR1 LGHNA and CDR2 YNFKEQ. V lost 4 bases to trimming and J lost 0 bases, with 19 bases between them. The CDR3 sequence is 17 residues long. For the CDR3, the DNA is TGTGCCAGCAGCCGGGGAGTGGGGGGGCTAGGCTCCTACGAGCAGTACTTC. Its protein product is CASSRGVGGLGSYEQYF.

The chain couples TRBV4-1 to TRBJ2-6; D unclear. The CDR3 totals 20 residues. Germline V lookup: CDR1 MGHRA, CDR2 YSYEKL. V lost 0 bases, J lost 0 bases, and 18 bases lay in between. CDR3 region: CASSQDLSAGFSSGANVLTF. In DNA, the CDR3 is TGCGCCAGCAGCCAAGATTTATCTGCAGGCTTCTCCTCTGGGGCCAACGTCCTGACTTTC.

The table lists this clone with a few counts. The chain recombines TRBV5-1 with TRBJ2-7; 7 nucleotides align to TRBD1. The length of the CDR3 is 13 residues. Germline values: CDR1 SGHRS, CDR2 YFSETQ. J lost 7 bases, V lost 3 bases, and 7 bases had no gene match. This CDR3 is CASSWGTEGEQYF. CDR3 sequence (DNA): TGCGCCAGCAGCTGGGGGACAGAGGGGGAGCAGTACTTC.